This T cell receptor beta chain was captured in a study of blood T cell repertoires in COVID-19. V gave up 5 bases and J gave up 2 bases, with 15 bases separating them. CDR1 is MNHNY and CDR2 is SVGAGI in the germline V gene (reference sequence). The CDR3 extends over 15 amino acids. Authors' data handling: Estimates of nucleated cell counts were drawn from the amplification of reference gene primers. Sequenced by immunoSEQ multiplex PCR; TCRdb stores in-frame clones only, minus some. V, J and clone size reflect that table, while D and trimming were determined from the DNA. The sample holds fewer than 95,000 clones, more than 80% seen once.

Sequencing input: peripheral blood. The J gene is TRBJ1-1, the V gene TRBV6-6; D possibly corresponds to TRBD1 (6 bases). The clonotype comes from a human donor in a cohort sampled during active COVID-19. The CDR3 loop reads CASSRTGDTNTEAFF. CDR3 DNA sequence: TGTGCCAGCAGTAGAACCGGGGACACCAACACTGAAGCTTTCTTT.